The 31 T cell receptor beta chains below all came from one sample that was sequenced in a study of beta chain features in type 1 diabetes. Every isolated RNA sample was fully reverse transcribed, so sequencing captured expressed TCRB transcripts. Data came from immunoSEQ multiplex PCR; TCRdb stores just in-frame clones and leaves some out. The sample contains under 900,000 clones, 17% of which appear only once. The sequenced sample consisted of naive CD4+ T cells from blood. Receptors originate from a woman aged 18-35 years in good health.

This clone was observed a handful of times. This chain connects TRBV5-6 to TRBJ2-5; D may be TRBD2 (5 bases). V dropped 1 base and J dropped 5 bases, with 9 bases sitting between them. Looked up from germline, CDR1 is SGHDT and CDR2 is YYEEEE. The CDR3 loop spans 13 amino acids. The CDR3 protein is CASSLQWRETQYF. The CDR3 DNA sequence: TGTGCCAGCAGCTTGCAGTGGAGGGAGACCCAGTACTTC.

This clone was detected a few times. This chain connects TRBV28 to TRBJ2-2, with TRBD1 identical over 7 bases. J lost 5 bases, V lost 5 bases, and 8 bases had no gene match. Germline lookup yields CDR1 MDHEN and CDR2 SYDVKM. This CDR3 is built from 15 residues. CDR3 nucleotides: TGTGCCAGCAGTGCACCGGGACAGAGAACCGGGGAGCTGTTTTTT. Translating gives CASSAPGQRTGELFF. The whole variable domain, remainder taken from reference TRBV28 and TRBJ2-2, is DVKVTQSSRYLVKRTGEKVFLECVQDMDHENMFWYRQDPGLGLRLIYFSYDVKMKEKGDIPEGYSVSREKKERFSLILESASTNQTSMYLCASSAPGQRTGELFFGEGSRLTVL.

This clone was seen a handful of times. The CDR3 loop is CASGTPRQETQYF. CDR3 in DNA: TGTGCCAGCGGAACTCCGAGGCAAGAGACCCAGTACTTC. The rearrangement links TRBV2 to TRBJ2-5; the D is unclear. CDR1 and CDR2 from the germline V gene are SNHLY and FYNNEI. The CDR3 extends over 13 amino acids. Trimming cost V 8 bases and J 2 bases, with 12 bases left between them.

The chain is built from TRBV11-2 and TRBJ1-4; TRBD1 matches 12 bases. In germline, CDR1 is SGHAT, CDR2 FQNNGV. The CDR3 is 18 amino acids. The junction had 11 bases not matched to a gene; V was cut back by 6 bases and J by 3 bases. For the CDR3, the DNA is TGTGCCAGCAGGGCCGGGACAGGGGGCGCGGGAGCTAATGAAAAACTGTTTTTT. Translated, it gives CASRAGTGGAGANEKLFF.

This clone was counted only a few times. This sequence joins TRBV7-9 and TRBJ1-4, with 8 positions matching TRBD1. Germline CDR1 reads SEHNR; CDR2 reads FQNEAQ (reference sequence). Losses at the gene ends were 5 bases for V and 7 bases for J; bases not matched to a gene: 6. This CDR3 has 14 residues. The CDR3 here is CASSPDRASEKLFF. In DNA, the CDR3 is TGTGCCAGCAGCCCGGACAGGGCGTCTGAAAAACTGTTTTTT. The whole variable domain, filled in from reference TRBV7-9 and TRBJ1-4, reads DTGVSQNPRHKITKRGQNVTFRCDPISEHNRLYWYRQTLGQGPEFLTYFQNEAQLEKSRLLSDRFSAERPKGSFSTLEIQRTEQGDSAMYLCASSPDRASEKLFFGSGTQLSVL.

This clone has a handful of counts. One end of the junction does not line up with germline, which may come from a read error. The V call is TRBV11-2, the J call TRBJ1-4; the D is unclear. Germline-derived CDR1 and CDR2 are SGHAT and FQNNGV. The CDR3 has 15 amino acids. This CDR3 is CASSLDFATNEKLFF. CDR3 nucleotides: TGTGCCAGCAGCCTAGATTTTGCAACTAATGAAAAACTGTTTTTT.

The rearrangement uses TRBV9 and TRBJ2-6; D unresolved. This CDR3 has 17 amino acids. The germline V and J ends were trimmed by 0 bases and 4 bases, with 14 bases remaining between them. Germline CDR1 reads SGDLS; CDR2 reads YYNGEE. CDR3 loop: CASSVANRALGANVLTF. CDR3 DNA sequence: TGTGCCAGCAGCGTAGCCAACCGGGCACTCGGGGCCAACGTCCTGACTTTC.

V is TRBV11-2 and J is TRBJ1-1, with D uncertain. V lost 3 bases and J lost 7, with 21 bases in between. The CDR3 has 16 residues. Germline CDR1 and CDR2: SGHAT and FQNNGV. CDR3 loop: CASSFLLSDHRGEAFF. CDR3 bases: TGTGCCAGCAGCTTCCTCCTTTCCGACCACCGTGGTGAAGCTTTCTTT.

This clone turned up a few times. The chain couples TRBV27 to TRBJ2-2; TRBD1 matches at 8 bases. Germline V lookup: CDR1 MNHEY, CDR2 SMNVEV (reference sequence). The CDR3 is made up of 13 amino acids. The ends lost 3 bases at V and 12 bases at J; junction bases unmatched: 6. CDR3 DNA sequence: TGTGCCAGCAGTTTTCTTCGGACAGGGCAGCTGTTTTTT. Translated: CASSFLRTGQLFF.

This clone appeared a few times. The chain links TRBV5-6 to TRBJ1-3, with TRBD1 as a possible D gene (5 bases). V was cut by 4 bases and J by 4 bases, with 12 bases left in between. Germline CDR1 and CDR2: SGHDT and YYEEEE. The CDR3 covers 14 residues. The CDR3 sequence is CASSRRGTGNTIYF. CDR3 coding DNA: TGTGCCAGCAGCAGACGGGGGACCGGAAACACCATATATTTT.

The V and J genes are TRBV10-3 and TRBJ2-3; D unclear. V was shortened by 11 bases and J by 6 bases, with 18 bases between the two germline ends. Germline V gene sequence: CDR1 ENHRY, CDR2 SYGVKD. This CDR3 spans 13 amino acids. In DNA, the CDR3 is TGTGCCGGCTCCCGGGCTCCCCTGGATACGCAGTATTTT. This codes for CAGSRAPLDTQYF.

A note on this clone: Other DNA sequences in this sample translate to the same CDR3. The rearrangement uses TRBV28 and TRBJ2-7, with a tentative D call TRBD1 (5 bases). The CDR3 consists of 13 residues. V gave up 3 bases and J gave up 3 bases, with 9 bases separating them. Germline V lookup: CDR1 MDHEN, CDR2 SYDVKM. The CDR3 protein is CASSLGQGYEQYF. Written as DNA, the CDR3 is TGTGCCAGCAGTTTGGGGCAGGGCTACGAGCAGTACTTC. Looking up the rest from reference TRBV28 and TRBJ2-7 gives the full variable domain: DVKVTQSSRYLVKRTGEKVFLECVQDMDHENMFWYRQDPGLGLRLIYFSYDVKMKEKGDIPEGYSVSREKKERFSLILESASTNQTSMYLCASSLGQGYEQYFGPGTRLTVT.

This chain connects TRBV5-6 to TRBJ1-2; no definite D call. The CDR3 has 12 amino acids. The V and J ends lost 2 bases and 6 bases respectively, with 8 bases between them. Germline values: CDR1 SGHDT, CDR2 YYEEEE. CDR3 DNA sequence: TGTGCCAGCAGCTTCCACCCAGATGGCTACACCTTC. Its translation is CASSFHPDGYTF.

This clone was seen a single time. The V gene is TRBV5-4, the J gene TRBJ2-1, with TRBD2 matching over 9 bases. Germline V lookup: CDR1 SGHNT, CDR2 YYREEE (reference sequence). V was pared by 0 bases and J by 8 bases, with 6 bases of the junction left unmatched. CDR3 size: 15 residues. CDR3 nucleotide sequence: TGTGCCAGCAGCTTGGTTGGTAGCGGGAGAGATGAGCAGTTCTTC. Its protein is CASSLVGSGRDEQFF.

The genes are TRBV28 and TRBJ2-5; D call uncertain. V lost 2 bases and J 5 bases, leaving 12 bases between the germline ends. CDR3 length equals 14 residues. CDR1 is MDHEN, CDR2 SYDVKM, per germline. This CDR3 is CASSLPSPTETQYF. DNA of the CDR3: TGTGCCAGCAGTTTACCCTCGCCTACGGAGACCCAGTACTTC.

This clone appeared a few times. The CDR3 DNA is TGTGCCATCAGCCCTACAGGGGGGACCTACAATGAGCAGTTCTTC. Its translation is CAISPTGGTYNEQFF. The V gene is TRBV10-3, the J gene TRBJ2-1; 8 positions match TRBD1. The length of the CDR3 is 15 residues. Looked up from germline, CDR1 is ENHRY and CDR2 is SYGVKD. The V gene end was trimmed by 6 bases and the J gene end by 2 bases; junction bases not matched to a gene: 6.

Only a few counts were recorded for this clone. V gene TRBV28 combines with J gene TRBJ2-1; D unclear. The germline V gene encodes CDR1 MDHEN and CDR2 SYDVKM. The CDR3 length is 12 residues. Between the trimmed V and J ends, which lost 6 bases and 5 bases, there was a span of 8 bases. In DNA, the CDR3 is TGTGCCAGCAGGGAAGTGAACAATGAGCAGTTCTTC. It yields the protein CASREVNNEQFF.

This clone occurred a few times. The rearrangement joins TRBV4-2 to TRBJ2-3; D gene unclear. Trimming pared 5 bases from V and 1 base from J, leaving 7 bases between. The CDR3 sequence is 13 residues long. From germline, CDR1 is LGHNA and CDR2 YNFKEQ. CDR3 sequence reads: CASSIGGTDTQYF. Here the CDR3 DNA reads TGTGCCAGCAGCATAGGAGGCACAGATACGCAGTATTTT.

The chain joins TRBV2 to TRBJ2-5; the match to TRBD2 covers 11 bases. V shed 6 bases and J 1 base; nucleotides not matched to a gene: 7. The CDR3 has 16 amino acids. The V gene's germline CDR1 is SNHLY and CDR2 FYNNEI. In DNA form, the CDR3 reads TGTGCCAGCAGCTATCTAGCGGGAGGCCCCCAAGAGACCCAGTACTTC. Protein product: CASSYLAGGPQETQYF.

The gene calls are TRBV7-7 and TRBJ2-2, with D perhaps being TRBD1 or TRBD2 (5 bases each). This CDR3 region has 16 residues. The germline V gene encodes CDR1 SSHAT and CDR2 FNYEAQ (reference sequence). The CDR3 DNA follows: TGTGCTGTCCGCGGTCCGAGGGGACGGGACACCGGGGAGCTGTTTTTT. Its protein is CAVRGPRGRDTGELFF.

The V call is TRBV10-3, the J call TRBJ2-3; the match to TRBD2 covers 12 bases. The CDR3 totals 16 residues. CDR1 ENHRY and CDR2 SYGVKD come from the germline V gene. The ends lost 2 bases at V and 8 bases at J; junction bases unmatched: 8. CDR3 sequence: CAISEELAGGGSTQYF. The CDR3 DNA reads as TGTGCCATCAGTGAGGAACTAGCGGGAGGAGGAAGTACGCAGTATTTT.

The chain couples TRBV18 to TRBJ2-7; 7 bases line up with TRBD1. This CDR3 has 18 amino acids. Germline V lookup: CDR1 KGHSH, CDR2 LQKENI. Germline trimming cut 6 bases from V and 0 bases from J; bases unmatched to any gene: 17. The CDR3 DNA sequence: TGTGCCAGCTCTCGGACCGGGACAGTCCGCGCTCACTCCTACGAGCAGTACTTC. Protein: CASSRTGTVRAHSYEQYF.

This clone has only a few counts. This sequence joins TRBV28 and TRBJ2-3; 11 bases agree with TRBD2. Trimming removed 1 base from V and 2 bases from J; junction bases left unmatched: 5. Germline loops: CDR1 MDHEN, CDR2 SYDVKM. This CDR3 region has 17 residues. CDR3 DNA sequence: TGTGCCAGCAGTTTATCGGGACTAGCGGAGGCCACAGATACGCAGTATTTT. It yields the protein CASSLSGLAEATDTQYF.

This clone showed up just a few times. The gene calls are TRBV6-1 and TRBJ2-7; 12 nucleotides match TRBD2. The CDR3 has 15 amino acids. V was pared by 5 bases and J by 12 bases, with 14 bases of the junction left unmatched. The V gene's germline CDR1 is MNHNS and CDR2 SASEGT. The CDR3 region has the DNA TGTGCCAGCAGTTCGGTTCAGCTAGCGGGAGGGCCTCGGTACTTC. This gives the protein CASSSVQLAGGPRYF.

Comment on this clone: The same CDR3 arises from other DNA sequences in this sample as well. The rearrangement uses TRBV15 and TRBJ2-7; 10 positions match TRBD2. With V trimmed by 1 base and J by 6 bases, 9 bases remained unmatched. This CDR3 contains 16 residues. Germline V gives CDR1 LNHNV, CDR2 YYDKDF (reference sequence). The CDR3 DNA reads TGTGCCACCAGCAGAGGGGGGCTAGCGGGAGTCGGCGAGCAGTACTTC. This codes for CATSRGGLAGVGEQYF.

This rearrangement joins TRBV5-1 to TRBJ1-3; D not resolved. The V gene lost 5 bases and the J gene lost 1 base, with 10 bases spanning the gap. Germline V lookup: CDR1 SGHRS, CDR2 YFSETQ. The CDR3 has 14 residues. This CDR3 is CASSLHPSGNTIYF. CDR3 DNA sequence: TGCGCCAGCAGTCTTCATCCTTCTGGAAACACCATATATTTT. Together with reference TRBV5-1 and TRBJ1-3, the CDR3 gives the full variable domain: KAGVTQTPRYLIKTRGQQVTLSCSPISGHRSVSWYQQTPGQGLQFLFEYFSETQRNKGNFPGRFSGRQFSNSRSEMNVSTLELGDSALYLCASSLHPSGNTIYFGEGSWLTVV.

The V and J genes are TRBV7-8 and TRBJ2-2, with 9 bases fitting TRBD1. This CDR3 comprises 17 residues. V was clipped by 1 base and J by 7 bases; unmatched bases: 10. From germline, CDR1 is SGHVS and CDR2 FQNEAQ. The DNA of the CDR3 is TGTGCCAGCAGCTTAGGACCCCCGGGACAGGGTTTCGGGGAGCTGTTTTTT. The encoded protein is CASSLGPPGQGFGELFF.

The chain uses TRBV7-8 and TRBJ2-1, with a tentative D call TRBD2 (6 bases). Trimming stripped 2 bases from V and 0 bases from J, with 17 bases between. The CDR3 runs to 18 residues. Per the germline V gene, CDR1 is SGHVS and CDR2 is FQNEAQ. CDR3 bases: TGTGCCAGCAGCTTACCACCCCGTCGGAGGGGCTCCTACAATGAGCAGTTCTTC. Protein sequence: CASSLPPRRRGSYNEQFF.

This clone was seen a handful of times. The V call is TRBV4-3, the J call TRBJ2-2; 10 nucleotides match TRBD2. Trimming removed 4 bases from V and 2 bases from J; junction bases left unmatched: 4. CDR1 and CDR2 from the germline V gene are LGHNA and YSLEER. This CDR3 has 16 residues. The CDR3 protein is CASSPRTSGNTGELFF. DNA of the CDR3: TGCGCCAGCAGCCCTCGGACTAGCGGTAACACCGGGGAGCTGTTTTTT.

This chain connects TRBV7-3 to TRBJ2-1, with 10 bases identical to TRBD2. The CDR3 has 15 residues. Germline V gene lookup returns CDR1 SGHTA and CDR2 FQGTGA. V dropped 2 bases and J dropped 5; count of bases not matched to a gene: 3. The CDR3 DNA reads TGTGCCAGCAGCTTACTAGCGGGAGAAAACAATGAGCAGTTCTTC. This translates into CASSLLAGENNEQFF. Complete variable domain (other parts from reference TRBV7-3 and TRBJ2-1): GAGVSQTPSNKVTEKGKYVELRCDPISGHTALYWYRQSLGQGPEFLIYFQGTGAADDSGLPNDRFFAVRPEGSVSTLKIQRTERGDSAVYLCASSLLAGENNEQFFGPGTRLTVL.

The chain has TRBV11-1 and TRBJ2-7; 8 bases are a match to TRBD2. The CDR3 is 17 amino acids. The V and J ends lost 4 bases and 0 bases, in that order; junction bases with no gene match: 11. Germline V gene sequence: CDR1 SGHAT, CDR2 FQDESV (reference sequence). CDR3 nucleotides: TGTGCCAGCAGCTCGTCGTCAAGCGGGAGTTTCTCCTACGAGCAGTACTTC. This codes for CASSSSSSGSFSYEQYF.